A single sample gave rise to the 21 T cell receptor beta chains below, sequenced in a study of blood T cell repertoires in COVID-19. Using immunoSEQ multiplex PCR, the repertoire was profiled, and TCRdb retains in-frame clones only, with some absent. The data hold 40,000 to 65,000 clones, with just over 85% observed a single time. The sequenced material came from peripheral blood. These receptors were obtained from an elderly man with acute or convalescent COVID-19.

The chain is built from TRBV15 and TRBJ2-1; D possibly corresponds to TRBD2 (7 bases). This CDR3 spans 16 amino acids. Germline V CDR1 and CDR2: LNHNV, YYDKDF (reference sequence). V lost 0 bases, J lost 7 bases, and 16 bases lay in between. The CDR3, as DNA: TGTGCCACCAGCAGAGATGGGGAGGGGGGGCGGAATGAGCAGTTCTTC. Translated: CATSRDGEGGRNEQFF.

The chain combines TRBV9 with TRBJ1-6; no reliable D call. The CDR3 sequence is 17 residues long. The V gene lost 4 bases and the J gene lost 0 bases, with 14 bases spanning the gap. Germline loops: CDR1 SGDLS, CDR2 YYNGEE. The DNA of the CDR3 is TGTGCCAGCAGCCAAACTAGGGAGAGCTCCTATAATTCACCCCTCCACTTT. Its protein product is CASSQTRESSYNSPLHF.

The V gene is TRBV2, the J gene TRBJ1-2; perhaps TRBD1 as D (6 bases). V dropped 4 bases and J dropped 5 bases, with 11 bases sitting between them. CDR3 size: 13 residues. The germline CDR1 and CDR2 sequences are SNHLY and FYNNEI. This chain's CDR3 is CASSVQGRYGYTF. The CDR3 DNA is TGTGCCAGCAGTGTACAGGGACGGTATGGCTACACCTTC.

This chain uses TRBV25-1 with TRBJ2-7; D is possibly TRBD1 (5 bases). This CDR3 spans 15 amino acids. From germline, CDR1 is MGHDK and CDR2 SYGVNS. Trimming took 0 bases from V and 1 from J, leaving 10 bases between them. The CDR3 region is CASSEYRAGSYEQYF. DNA for the CDR3: TGTGCCAGCAGTGAATATAGAGCAGGGTCCTACGAGCAGTACTTC.

This chain uses TRBV13 with TRBJ2-7; D possibly corresponds to TRBD2 (6 bases). Germline values: CDR1 PRHDT, CDR2 FYEKMQ (reference sequence). V lost 4 bases, J lost 1 base, and 8 bases lay in between. The CDR3 covers 13 residues. CDR3 sequence (DNA): TGTGCCAGCAGCTCTGGACTATCCTACGAGCAGTACTTC. This codes for CASSSGLSYEQYF.

This chain joins TRBV5-6 and TRBJ1-1; 10 bases agree with TRBD1. CDR1 SGHDT and CDR2 YYEEEE come from the germline V gene. The CDR3 length is 17 residues. V trimming: 6 bases; J trimming: 2 bases; junction bases outside the gene matches: 13. As DNA, the CDR3 is TGTGCCAGCAACCACCGGGACAGGGGTCGCGCTAACACTGAAGCTTTCTTT. Translation: CASNHRDRGRANTEAFF.

The CDR3 is CATSDLQGRDPKEQFF. The CDR3 nucleotides read TGTGCCACCAGTGACCTACAGGGTAGGGACCCTAAGGAGCAGTTCTTC. J is TRBJ2-1 and V is TRBV24-1; D is perhaps TRBD1 (6 bases). CDR3 size: 16 residues. Germline V CDR1 and CDR2: KGHDR, SFDVKD. Trimming cost V 4 bases and J 10 bases, with 22 bases left between them.

The chain combines TRBV5-4 with TRBJ1-2; 12 nucleotides match TRBD1. V shed 4 bases, J shed 8 bases, and the junction held 6 bases outside the gene matches. The CDR3 has 14 residues. In germline, CDR1 is SGHNT, CDR2 YYREEE (reference sequence). CDR3 in amino acids: CASSLGQGAGGYTF. The CDR3 nucleotides are TGTGCCAGCAGCCTGGGACAGGGGGCAGGGGGCTACACCTTC.

DNA of the CDR3: TGCAGCGTTGGTTCCTTGGGAGCCACTGAAGCTTTCTTT. It codes for CSVGSLGATEAFF. The rearrangement joins TRBV29-1 to TRBJ1-1; D ambiguous. This CDR3 comprises 13 residues. Trimming left V 4 bases short and J 4 bases short, with 13 bases between. Germline-derived CDR1 and CDR2 are SQVTM and ANQGSEA.

Comments on this clone: The germline gene is not matched at one end of the junction; a read error may be the cause. This sequence joins TRBV5-1 and TRBJ2-1; 8 bases agree with TRBD1. CDR1 SGHRS and CDR2 YFSETQ come from the germline V gene. The CDR3 contains 15 residues. This CDR3 reads CASTLTGATYNEQFF. CDR3 coding DNA: TGCGCCAGCACCTTGACAGGGGCGACCTACAATGAGCAGTTCTTC.

The V and J genes are TRBV5-4 and TRBJ2-5, with 10 bases aligning to TRBD1. The germline V gene encodes CDR1 SGHNT and CDR2 YYREEE (reference sequence). CDR3 size: 15 residues. V shed 2 bases and J 9 bases; nucleotides not matched to a gene: 10. The CDR3 loop reads CASSFDRGLRGAQYF. CDR3 nucleotides: TGTGCCAGCAGCTTCGACAGGGGGCTCCGGGGGGCCCAGTACTTC.

CDR3 in DNA: TGTGCCAGCAGCTTAGCGGGCCGAAGCTCCTACAATGAGCAGTTCTTC. Translation: CASSLAGRSSYNEQFF. The rearrangement links TRBV7-2 to TRBJ2-1; no definite D call. This CDR3 region has 16 residues. Deletions cut 0 bases from V and 0 bases from J, with 9 bases between. Per germline, CDR1 SGHTA and CDR2 FQGNSA.

The chain recombines TRBV15 with TRBJ1-6; 7 nucleotides match TRBD1. The V gene end was trimmed by 6 bases and the J gene end by 7 bases; junction bases not matched to a gene: 6. The CDR3 contains 14 residues. CDR1 is LNHNV and CDR2 is YYDKDF in the germline V gene (reference sequence). The CDR3 protein is CATRLGQENSPLHF. The CDR3 coding sequence is TGTGCCACCAGACTCGGACAGGAGAATTCACCCCTCCACTTT.

The V gene is TRBV6-5, the J gene TRBJ2-2; 9 nucleotides agree with TRBD1. This CDR3 has 15 residues. The trim removed 10 bases at V and 3 bases at J, leaving 9 bases unmatched. The germline V gene has CDR1 MNHEY and CDR2 SVGAGI. The DNA for the CDR3 is TGTGCCATCTGGTCGGGACAGGGATACACCGGGGAGCTGTTTTTT. It specifies CAIWSGQGYTGELFF.

V is TRBV4-1 and J is TRBJ1-4; 7 bases map to TRBD1. V trimming: 1 base; J trimming: 8 bases; junction bases outside the gene matches: 7. The CDR3 is 15 amino acids. Germline values: CDR1 MGHRA, CDR2 YSYEKL. CDR3: CASSQAGTVDEKLFF. The CDR3 nucleotides are TGCGCCAGCAGCCAAGCGGGGACAGTGGACGAAAAACTGTTTTTT.

The chain employs TRBV7-9 and TRBJ1-2; 11 nucleotides match TRBD1. The CDR3 covers 15 residues. The germline V gene encodes CDR1 SEHNR and CDR2 FQNEAQ (reference sequence). Trimming took 5 bases from V and 3 from J; bases not matched to a gene: 5. The CDR3 coding sequence is TGTGCCAGCAGCCCGAGGACAGGGGGCGACTATGGCTACACCTTC. Protein product: CASSPRTGGDYGYTF. Drawing the rest from reference TRBV7-9 and TRBJ1-2, the complete variable domain is DTGVSQNPRHKITKRGQNVTFRCDPISEHNRLYWYRQTLGQGPEFLTYFQNEAQLEKSRLLSDRFSAERPKGSFSTLEIQRTEQGDSAMYLCASSPRTGGDYGYTFGSGTRLTVV.

The chain links TRBV3-1 (or the pseudogene TRBV3-2) to TRBJ2-1; unclear D gene. In germline, CDR1 is LGHDT, CDR2 YNNKEL (reference sequence). The CDR3 sequence is 15 residues long. V was clipped by 2 bases and J by 8 bases, with 16 bases between them. The CDR3 DNA is TGTGCCAGCAGCCAACAAGGCCCCCGGGTAGATGAGCAGTTCTTC. Its protein product is CASSQQGPRVDEQFF.

The chain carries TRBV19 and TRBJ1-1; 7 nucleotides match TRBD1. The J segment lost 0 bases and the V segment lost 7 bases, leaving 8 bases of the junction unmatched. Germline V lookup: CDR1 LNHDA, CDR2 SQIVND (reference sequence). This CDR3 has 15 residues. CDR3 loop: CASTPRDRLNTEAFF. The CDR3 nucleotides are TGTGCCAGTACCCCACGGGACAGACTGAACACTGAAGCTTTCTTT.

The chain has TRBV6-5 and TRBJ2-3; D possibly corresponds to TRBD2 (7 bases). The CDR3 runs to 15 residues. V was shortened by 6 bases and J by 3 bases, with 16 bases between the two germline ends. Germline lookup yields CDR1 MNHEY and CDR2 SVGAGI. The CDR3, as DNA: TGTGCCAGCAGACCCTGGGGGGGCGCAACAGATACGCAGTATTTT. Protein sequence: CASRPWGGATDTQYF.

The chain combines TRBV4-2 with TRBJ1-6, with unresolved D. V was shortened by 0 bases and J by 0 bases, with 9 bases between the two germline ends. This CDR3 region has 17 residues. Germline CDR1 reads LGHNA; CDR2 reads YNFKEQ. The CDR3 sequence: CASSQEQRSSYNSPLHF. CDR3 coding DNA: TGTGCCAGCAGCCAAGAGCAGCGGAGCTCCTATAATTCACCCCTCCACTTT.

V usage is TRBV7-8 and J usage is TRBJ2-3, with TRBD2 matching 12 bases. The CDR3 runs 19 residues. Unmatched junction bases numbered 15, after V lost 5 bases and J lost 3 bases. Germline V gene lookup returns CDR1 SGHVS and CDR2 FQNEAQ. The CDR3 DNA reads TGTGCCAGCAGCATCGGACTAGCGGGGCAACGTGTTCGGACAGATACGCAGTATTTT. It codes for CASSIGLAGQRVRTDTQYF.